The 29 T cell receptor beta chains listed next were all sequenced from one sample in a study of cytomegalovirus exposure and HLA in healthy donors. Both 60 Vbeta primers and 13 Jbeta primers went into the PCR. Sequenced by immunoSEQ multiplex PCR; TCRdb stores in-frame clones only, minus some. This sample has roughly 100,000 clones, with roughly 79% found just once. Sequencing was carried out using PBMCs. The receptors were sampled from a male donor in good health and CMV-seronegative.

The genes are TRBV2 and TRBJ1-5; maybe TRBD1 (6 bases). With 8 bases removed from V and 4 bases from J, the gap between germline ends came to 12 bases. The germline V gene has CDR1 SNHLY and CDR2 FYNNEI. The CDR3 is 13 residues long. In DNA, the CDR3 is TGTGCCAGCTCAGGGGAATCGAATCAGCCCCAGCATTTT. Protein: CASSGESNQPQHF.

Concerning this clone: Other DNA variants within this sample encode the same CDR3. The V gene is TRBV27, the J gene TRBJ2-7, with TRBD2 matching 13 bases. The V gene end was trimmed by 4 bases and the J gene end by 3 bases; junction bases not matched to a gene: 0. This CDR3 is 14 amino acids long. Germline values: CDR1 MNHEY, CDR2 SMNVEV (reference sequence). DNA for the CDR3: TGTGCCAGCAGTTGGACTAGCGGGAGCTACGAGCAGTACTTC. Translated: CASSWTSGSYEQYF.

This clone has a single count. The CDR3 region is CASSLGAGANNEQFF. Here the CDR3 DNA reads TGTGCCAGTAGTTTAGGAGCGGGAGCAAACAATGAGCAGTTCTTC. This chain connects TRBV19 to TRBJ2-1; 8 bases align to TRBD2. This CDR3 has 15 residues. Germline V gene data show CDR1 as LNHDA and CDR2 as SQIVND (reference sequence). The V and J ends lost 5 bases and 5 bases, in that order; junction bases with no gene match: 8.

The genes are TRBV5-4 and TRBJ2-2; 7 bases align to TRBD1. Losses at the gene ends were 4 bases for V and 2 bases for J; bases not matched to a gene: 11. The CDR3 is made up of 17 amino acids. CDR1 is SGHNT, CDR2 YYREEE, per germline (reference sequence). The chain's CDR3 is CASSADRPSFNTGELFF. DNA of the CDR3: TGTGCCAGCAGCGCGGACAGGCCCTCCTTCAACACCGGGGAGCTGTTTTTT.

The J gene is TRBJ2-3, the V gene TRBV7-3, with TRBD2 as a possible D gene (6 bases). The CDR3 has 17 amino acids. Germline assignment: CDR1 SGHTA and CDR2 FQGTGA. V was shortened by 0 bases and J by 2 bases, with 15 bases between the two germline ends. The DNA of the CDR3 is TGTGCCAGCAGCTTAACCGCGTTGGGAGGATACACAGATACGCAGTATTTT. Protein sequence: CASSLTALGGYTDTQYF.

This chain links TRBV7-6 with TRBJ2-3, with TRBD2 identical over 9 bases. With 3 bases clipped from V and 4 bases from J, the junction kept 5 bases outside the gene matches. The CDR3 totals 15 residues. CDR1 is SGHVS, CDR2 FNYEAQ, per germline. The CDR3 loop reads CASSLGREGSDTQYF. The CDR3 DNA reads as TGTGCCAGCAGCTTGGGGCGGGAGGGTTCAGATACGCAGTATTTT.

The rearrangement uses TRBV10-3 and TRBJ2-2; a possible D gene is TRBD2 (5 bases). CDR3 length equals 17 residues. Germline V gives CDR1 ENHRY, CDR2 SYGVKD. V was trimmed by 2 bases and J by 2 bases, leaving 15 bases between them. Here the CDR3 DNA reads TGTGCCATCAGTGAGAGGACTGCGAGACCCAACACCGGGGAGCTGTTTTTT. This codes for CAISERTARPNTGELFF.

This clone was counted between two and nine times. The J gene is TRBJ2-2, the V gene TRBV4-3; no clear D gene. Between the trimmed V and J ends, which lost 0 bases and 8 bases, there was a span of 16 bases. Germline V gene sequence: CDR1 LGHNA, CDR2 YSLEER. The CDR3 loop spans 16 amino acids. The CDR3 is CASSQDMTLTVGELFF. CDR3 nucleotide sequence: TGCGCCAGCAGCCAAGATATGACTCTCACCGTGGGGGAGCTGTTTTTT.

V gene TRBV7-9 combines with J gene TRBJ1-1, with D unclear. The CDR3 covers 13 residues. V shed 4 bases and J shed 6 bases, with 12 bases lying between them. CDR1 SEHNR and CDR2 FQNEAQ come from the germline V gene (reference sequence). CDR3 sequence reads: CASSSQSGSEAFF. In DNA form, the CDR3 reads TGTGCCAGCAGCTCCCAATCCGGGTCTGAAGCTTTCTTT.

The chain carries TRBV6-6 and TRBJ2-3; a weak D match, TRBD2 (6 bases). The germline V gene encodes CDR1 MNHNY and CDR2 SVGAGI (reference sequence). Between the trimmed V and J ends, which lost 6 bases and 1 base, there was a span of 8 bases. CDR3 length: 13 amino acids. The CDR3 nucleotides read TGTGCCAGCAGCTGGGGGGGCACAGATACGCAGTATTTT. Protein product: CASSWGGTDTQYF.

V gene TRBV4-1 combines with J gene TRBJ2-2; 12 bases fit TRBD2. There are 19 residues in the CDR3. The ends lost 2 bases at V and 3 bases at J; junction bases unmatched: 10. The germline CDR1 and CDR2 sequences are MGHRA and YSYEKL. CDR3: CASSQSGLAGYGDTGELFF. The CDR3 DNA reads TGCGCCAGCAGCCAATCCGGACTAGCGGGATACGGCGACACCGGGGAGCTGTTTTTT.

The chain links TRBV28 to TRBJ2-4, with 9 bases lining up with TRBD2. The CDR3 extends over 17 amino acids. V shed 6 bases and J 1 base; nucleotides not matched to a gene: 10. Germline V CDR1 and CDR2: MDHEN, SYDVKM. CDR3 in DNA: TGTGCCAGCAGCCTTACATCTAGCGGGATGGCCAAAAACATTCAGTACTTC. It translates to CASSLTSSGMAKNIQYF.

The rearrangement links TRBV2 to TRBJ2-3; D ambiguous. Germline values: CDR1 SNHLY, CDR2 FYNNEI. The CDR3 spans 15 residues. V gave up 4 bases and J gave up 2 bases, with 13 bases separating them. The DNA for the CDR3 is TGTGCCAGCAGTGTCGGAGAGGAGATCACAGATACGCAGTATTTT. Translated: CASSVGEEITDTQYF.

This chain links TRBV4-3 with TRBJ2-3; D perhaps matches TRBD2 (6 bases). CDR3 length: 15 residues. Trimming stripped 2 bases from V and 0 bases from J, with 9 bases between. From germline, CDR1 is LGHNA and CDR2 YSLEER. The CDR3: CASSQLAESTDTQYF. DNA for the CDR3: TGCGCCAGCAGCCAATTAGCGGAAAGCACAGATACGCAGTATTTT.

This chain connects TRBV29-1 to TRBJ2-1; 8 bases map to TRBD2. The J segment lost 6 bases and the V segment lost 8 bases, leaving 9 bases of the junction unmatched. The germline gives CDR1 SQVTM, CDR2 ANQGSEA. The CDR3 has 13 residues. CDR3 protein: CSPPGGIGNEQFF. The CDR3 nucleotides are TGCAGCCCTCCGGGGGGGATAGGCAATGAGCAGTTCTTC.

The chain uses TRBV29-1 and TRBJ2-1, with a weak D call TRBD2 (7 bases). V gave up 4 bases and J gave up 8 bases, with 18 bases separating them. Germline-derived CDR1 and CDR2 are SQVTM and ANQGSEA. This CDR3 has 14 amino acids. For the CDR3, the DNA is TGCAGCGTTGTGGGGGGGCCGGGCGTCGATGAGCAGTTCTTC. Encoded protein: CSVVGGPGVDEQFF.

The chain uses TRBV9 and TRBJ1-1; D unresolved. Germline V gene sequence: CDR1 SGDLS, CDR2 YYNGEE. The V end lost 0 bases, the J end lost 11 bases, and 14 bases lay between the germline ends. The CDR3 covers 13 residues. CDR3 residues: CASSVAPKDEAFF. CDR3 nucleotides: TGTGCCAGCAGCGTAGCGCCAAAAGATGAGGCTTTCTTT.

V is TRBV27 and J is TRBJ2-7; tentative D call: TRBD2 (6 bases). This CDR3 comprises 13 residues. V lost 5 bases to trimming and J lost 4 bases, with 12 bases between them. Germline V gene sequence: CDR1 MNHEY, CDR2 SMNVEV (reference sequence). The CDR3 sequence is CASSQDGGYEQYF. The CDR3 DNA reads TGTGCCAGCAGTCAAGACGGGGGTTACGAGCAGTACTTC.

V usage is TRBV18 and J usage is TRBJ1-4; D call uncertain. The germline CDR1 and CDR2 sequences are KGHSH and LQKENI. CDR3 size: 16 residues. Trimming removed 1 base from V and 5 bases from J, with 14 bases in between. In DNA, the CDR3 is TGTGCCAGCTCACCACGTTGGCAAGGAGGGAATGAAAAACTGTTTTTT. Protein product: CASSPRWQGGNEKLFF.

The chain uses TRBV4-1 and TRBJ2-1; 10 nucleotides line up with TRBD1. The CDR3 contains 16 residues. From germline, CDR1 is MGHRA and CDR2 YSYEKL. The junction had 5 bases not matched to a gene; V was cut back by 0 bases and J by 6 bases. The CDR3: CASSQDGRDRGNEQFF. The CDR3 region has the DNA TGCGCCAGCAGCCAAGATGGGCGGGACAGGGGCAATGAGCAGTTCTTC.

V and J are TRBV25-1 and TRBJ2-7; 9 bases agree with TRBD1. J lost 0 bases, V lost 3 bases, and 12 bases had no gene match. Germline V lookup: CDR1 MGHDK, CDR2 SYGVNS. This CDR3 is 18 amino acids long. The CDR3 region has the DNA TGTGCCAGCAGTGAGAGGGGGGACAGGGACAGGAGCTCCTACGAGCAGTACTTC. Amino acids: CASSERGDRDRSSYEQYF.

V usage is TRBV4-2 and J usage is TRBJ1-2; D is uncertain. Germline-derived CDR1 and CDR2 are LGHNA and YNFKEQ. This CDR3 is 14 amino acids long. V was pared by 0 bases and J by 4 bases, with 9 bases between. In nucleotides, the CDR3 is TGTGCCAGCAGCCAAGATTCCCAGTCCTATGGCTACACCTTC. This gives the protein CASSQDSQSYGYTF.

CDR3 in amino acids: CAISATRDIDQPQHF. In DNA, the CDR3 is TGTGCCATCAGTGCGACCCGGGACATAGATCAGCCCCAGCATTTT. The rearrangement uses TRBV10-3 and TRBJ1-5, with D possibly being TRBD1 (6 bases). This CDR3 is built from 15 residues. In germline, CDR1 is ENHRY, CDR2 SYGVKD. Deletions cut 4 bases from V and 5 bases from J, with 15 bases between.

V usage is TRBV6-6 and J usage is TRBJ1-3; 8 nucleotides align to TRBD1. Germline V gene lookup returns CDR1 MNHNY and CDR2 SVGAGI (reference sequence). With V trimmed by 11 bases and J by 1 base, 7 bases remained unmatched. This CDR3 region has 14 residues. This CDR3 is CAGRQGPSGNTIYF. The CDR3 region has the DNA TGTGCCGGCCGACAGGGGCCATCTGGAAACACCATATATTTT.

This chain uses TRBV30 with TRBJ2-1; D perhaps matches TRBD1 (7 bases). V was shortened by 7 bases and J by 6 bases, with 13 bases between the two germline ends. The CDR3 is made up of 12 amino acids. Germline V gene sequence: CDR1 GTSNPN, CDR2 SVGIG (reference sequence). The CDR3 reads CASAGQFNEQFF. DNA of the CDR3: TGTGCCTCCGCGGGACAGTTCAATGAGCAGTTCTTC.

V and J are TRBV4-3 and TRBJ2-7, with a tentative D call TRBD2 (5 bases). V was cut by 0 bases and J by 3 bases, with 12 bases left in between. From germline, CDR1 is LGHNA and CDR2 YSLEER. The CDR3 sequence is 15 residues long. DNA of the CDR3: TGCGCCAGCAGCCAAGATAAGCAGGAGGACTACGAGCAGTACTTC. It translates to CASSQDKQEDYEQYF.

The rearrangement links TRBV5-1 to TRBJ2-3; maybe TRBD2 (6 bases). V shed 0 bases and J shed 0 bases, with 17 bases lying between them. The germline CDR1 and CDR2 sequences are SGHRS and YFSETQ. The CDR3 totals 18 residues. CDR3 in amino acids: CASSLGSGGPASTDTQYF. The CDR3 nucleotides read TGCGCCAGCAGCTTGGGGAGCGGAGGGCCCGCTAGCACAGATACGCAGTATTTT.

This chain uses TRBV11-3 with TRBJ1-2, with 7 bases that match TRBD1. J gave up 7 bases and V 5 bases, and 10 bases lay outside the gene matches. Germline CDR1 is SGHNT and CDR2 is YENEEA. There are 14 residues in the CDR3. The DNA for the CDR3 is TGTGCCAGCAGCCCGCTACCGACAGGGTCTGGCTACACCTTC. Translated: CASSPLPTGSGYTF.

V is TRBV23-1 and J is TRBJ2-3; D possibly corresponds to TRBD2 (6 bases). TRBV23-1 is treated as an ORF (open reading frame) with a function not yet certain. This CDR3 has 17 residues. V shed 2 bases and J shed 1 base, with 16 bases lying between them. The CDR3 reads CASSQKTGGKGTDTQYF. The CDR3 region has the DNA TGCGCCAGCAGTCAAAAAACCGGGGGAAAAGGCACAGATACGCAGTATTTT.